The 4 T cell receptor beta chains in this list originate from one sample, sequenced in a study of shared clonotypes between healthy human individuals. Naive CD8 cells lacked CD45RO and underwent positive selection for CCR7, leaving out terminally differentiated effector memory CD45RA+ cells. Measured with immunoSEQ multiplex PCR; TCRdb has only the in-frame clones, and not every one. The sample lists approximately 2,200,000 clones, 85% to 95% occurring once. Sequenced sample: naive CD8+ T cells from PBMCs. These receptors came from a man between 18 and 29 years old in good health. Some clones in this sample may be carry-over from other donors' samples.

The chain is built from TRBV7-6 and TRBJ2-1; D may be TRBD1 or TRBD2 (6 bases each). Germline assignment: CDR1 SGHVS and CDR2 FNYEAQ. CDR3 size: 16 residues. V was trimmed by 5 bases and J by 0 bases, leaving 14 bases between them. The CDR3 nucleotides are TGTGCCAGCAGCCTAACAGGGACTCCCTCCTACAATGAGCAGTTCTTC. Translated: CASSLTGTPSYNEQFF.

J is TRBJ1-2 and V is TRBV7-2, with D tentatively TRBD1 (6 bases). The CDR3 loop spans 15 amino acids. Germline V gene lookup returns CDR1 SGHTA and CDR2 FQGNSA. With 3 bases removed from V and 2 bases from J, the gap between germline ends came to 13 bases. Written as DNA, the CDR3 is TGTGCCAGCAGCTTCCCCGGGGGGCAGAACTATGGCTACACCTTC. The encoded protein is CASSFPGGQNYGYTF.

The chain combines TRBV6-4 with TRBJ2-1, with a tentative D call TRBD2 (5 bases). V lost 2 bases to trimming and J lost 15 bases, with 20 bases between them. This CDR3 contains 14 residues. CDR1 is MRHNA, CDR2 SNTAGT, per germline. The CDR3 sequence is CASSDTISRGRVFF. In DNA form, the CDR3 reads TGTGCCAGCAGTGACACCATCTCCCGGGGAAGGGTGTTCTTC.

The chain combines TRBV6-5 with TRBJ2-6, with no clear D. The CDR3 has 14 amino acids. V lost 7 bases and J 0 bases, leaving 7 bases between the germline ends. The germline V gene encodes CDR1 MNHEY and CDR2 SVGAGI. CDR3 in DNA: TGTGCCAGCATGACGGGCTCTGGGGCCAACGTCCTGACTTTC. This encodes CASMTGSGANVLTF.